Listed here are 17 T cell receptor beta chains from one sample, sequenced in a study of blood T cell repertoires in COVID-19. Generated by immunoSEQ multiplex PCR, the TCRdb table keeps only in-frame clones and is missing some. The sample records around 120,000 clones, roughly 80% being singletons. Specimen: peripheral blood. All receptors come from a man aged 50 or older with acute or convalescent COVID-19.

The DNA of the CDR3 is TGCAGTGCTAGTATTAGCGGGGGCTCCTACAATGAGCAGTTCTTC. Residues: CSASISGGSYNEQFF. The chain employs TRBV20-1 and TRBJ2-1; TRBD2 aligns across 9 bases. CDR3 length: 15 residues. The V segment lost 3 bases and the J segment 0 bases; nucleotides outside the gene matches: 3. In germline, CDR1 is DFQATT, CDR2 SNEGSKA (reference sequence).

The V call is TRBV6-5, the J call TRBJ1-2, with D unresolved. Germline V gives CDR1 MNHEY, CDR2 SVGAGI. This CDR3 region has 15 residues. V lost 0 bases and J lost 4, with 12 bases in between. The CDR3 region has the DNA TGTGCCAGCAGTTACTCCGAGGGTGTGGCCTATGGCTACACCTTC. Protein product: CASSYSEGVAYGYTF.

J is TRBJ1-1 and V is TRBV5-1, with TRBD1 matching over 7 bases. The V gene end was trimmed by 3 bases and the J gene end by 1 base; junction bases not matched to a gene: 3. Germline assignment: CDR1 SGHRS and CDR2 YFSETQ. The CDR3 extends over 14 amino acids. CDR3 sequence: CASSWDSRNTEAFF. In DNA, the CDR3 is TGCGCCAGCAGCTGGGACAGCAGGAACACTGAAGCTTTCTTT. The variable domain in full, with the rest retrieved from reference TRBV5-1 and TRBJ1-1, is KAGVTQTPRYLIKTRGQQVTLSCSPISGHRSVSWYQQTPGQGLQFLFEYFSETQRNKGNFPGRFSGRQFSNSRSEMNVSTLELGDSALYLCASSWDSRNTEAFFGQGTRLTVV.

V is TRBV7-9 and J is TRBJ1-4; D uncertain. Germline V lookup: CDR1 SEHNR, CDR2 FQNEAQ (reference sequence). The CDR3 length is 13 residues. The V gene lost 6 bases and the J gene lost 8 bases, with 13 bases spanning the gap. The chain's CDR3 is CASSRAAGEKLFF. CDR3 DNA: TGTGCCAGCAGTCGGGCCGCGGGCGAAAAACTGTTTTTT.

The chain carries TRBV9 and TRBJ2-5; TRBD2 is a possible D gene (7 bases). The CDR3 has 15 amino acids. Germline CDR1 reads SGDLS; CDR2 reads YYNGEE. V lost 0 bases and J lost 4, with 13 bases in between. CDR3 coding DNA: TGTGCCAGCAGCGTAGGAGGGGGGGCAGGAGAGACCCAGTACTTC. As protein: CASSVGGGAGETQYF. The whole variable domain, filled in from reference TRBV9 and TRBJ2-5, reads DSGVTQTPKHLITATGQRVTLRCSPRSGDLSVYWYQQSLDQGLQFLIQYYNGEERAKGNILERFSAQQFPDLHSELNLSSLELGDSALYFCASSVGGGAGETQYFGPGTRLLVL.

V and J are TRBV9 and TRBJ2-7; possible D gene TRBD2, 5 bases. The CDR3 has 14 amino acids. Trimming removed 4 bases from V and 6 bases from J, with 17 bases in between. Germline V gene sequence: CDR1 SGDLS, CDR2 YYNGEE. Here the CDR3 DNA reads TGTGCCAGCAGCCCGAGAGGGTTACGGGGCGAGCAGTACTTC. This sequence encodes CASSPRGLRGEQYF.

V and J are TRBV28 and TRBJ2-7, with 8 bases aligning to TRBD2. Per germline, CDR1 MDHEN and CDR2 SYDVKM. CDR3 length: 14 residues. V shed 7 bases, J shed 3 bases, and the junction held 8 bases outside the gene matches. In DNA form, the CDR3 reads TGTGCCAGCATTTCAGCGGGAGAGGTCTACGAGCAGTACTTC. Translated, it gives CASISAGEVYEQYF.

V and J are TRBV5-1 and TRBJ2-3; TRBD2 aligns across 8 bases. The CDR3 consists of 16 residues. The V segment lost 0 bases and the J segment 5 bases; nucleotides outside the gene matches: 8. CDR1 and CDR2 (germline): SGHRS, YFSETQ. CDR3 DNA sequence: TGCGCCAGCAGCTTGGACCGGGGGGGCCTAGGAGATACGCAGTATTTT. This encodes CASSLDRGGLGDTQYF. Filled out from reference TRBV5-1 and TRBJ2-3, the complete variable domain reads KAGVTQTPRYLIKTRGQQVTLSCSPISGHRSVSWYQQTPGQGLQFLFEYFSETQRNKGNFPGRFSGRQFSNSRSEMNVSTLELGDSALYLCASSLDRGGLGDTQYFGPGTRLTVL.

This rearrangement joins TRBV28 to TRBJ1-1; D is uncertain. Germline V lookup: CDR1 MDHEN, CDR2 SYDVKM. V dropped 7 bases and J dropped 7 bases, with 10 bases sitting between them. This CDR3 contains 11 residues. CDR3 coding DNA: TGTGCCAGCACCTTCTACAGTGAAGCTTTCTTT. Translation gives CASTFYSEAFF.

The V call is TRBV7-9, the J call TRBJ2-1; TRBD2 matches at 9 bases. The CDR3 contains 17 residues. CDR1 is SEHNR, CDR2 FQNEAQ, per germline (reference sequence). V gave up 5 bases and J gave up 0 bases; unmatched junction bases: 8. This chain's CDR3 is CASSQERGRASYNEQFF. The CDR3 DNA reads TGTGCCAGCAGCCAGGAACGCGGGAGGGCCTCCTACAATGAGCAGTTCTTC. The entire variable domain, with the rest obtained from reference TRBV7-9 and TRBJ2-1, is as follows: DTGVSQNPRHKITKRGQNVTFRCDPISEHNRLYWYRQTLGQGPEFLTYFQNEAQLEKSRLLSDRFSAERPKGSFSTLEIQRTEQGDSAMYLCASSQERGRASYNEQFFGPGTRLTVL.

The J gene is TRBJ2-1, the V gene TRBV25-1; possible D gene TRBD1, 6 bases. This CDR3 spans 15 amino acids. V was trimmed by 1 base and J by 7 bases, leaving 14 bases between them. Germline V CDR1 and CDR2: MGHDK, SYGVNS. The CDR3 bases are TGTGCCAGCAGTGAATCCCGACAGGTTTCGAATGAGCAGTTCTTC. This encodes CASSESRQVSNEQFF.

The chain is built from TRBV5-1 and TRBJ1-3; TRBD1 might be the D (5 bases). V was pared by 6 bases and J by 2 bases, with 15 bases between. CDR3 length: 15 amino acids. The germline gives CDR1 SGHRS, CDR2 YFSETQ. The CDR3 reads CASTREGLTGNTIYF. CDR3 nucleotide sequence: TGCGCCAGCACCAGGGAGGGTCTGACTGGAAACACCATATATTTT.

This chain uses TRBV9 with TRBJ2-1; TRBD1 matches at 10 bases. Germline CDR1 reads SGDLS; CDR2 reads YYNGEE. The CDR3 totals 16 residues. Unmatched junction bases numbered 2, after V lost 0 bases and J lost 2 bases. CDR3 loop: CASSVDGTGAYNEQFF. CDR3 nucleotides: TGTGCCAGCAGCGTAGACGGGACAGGGGCCTACAATGAGCAGTTCTTC. Together with reference TRBV9 and TRBJ2-1, the CDR3 gives the full variable domain: DSGVTQTPKHLITATGQRVTLRCSPRSGDLSVYWYQQSLDQGLQFLIQYYNGEERAKGNILERFSAQQFPDLHSELNLSSLELGDSALYFCASSVDGTGAYNEQFFGPGTRLTVL.

The V gene is TRBV25-1, the J gene TRBJ2-1, with D uncertain. Trimming stripped 0 bases from V and 0 bases from J, with 6 bases between. Germline loops: CDR1 MGHDK, CDR2 SYGVNS. The length of the CDR3 is 15 residues. CDR3 residues: CASSEYRFSYNEQFF. For the CDR3, the DNA is TGTGCCAGCAGTGAATACCGTTTCTCCTACAATGAGCAGTTCTTC.

The chain employs TRBV20-1 and TRBJ1-2, with 8 positions matching TRBD1. V was clipped by 5 bases and J by 8 bases; unmatched bases: 4. The CDR3 totals 11 residues. Germline values: CDR1 DFQATT, CDR2 SNEGSKA (reference sequence). The chain's CDR3 is CSARQGRGYTF. The DNA for the CDR3 is TGCAGTGCTCGACAGGGGAGGGGCTACACCTTC.

This clone was detected only a few times. J is TRBJ2-7 and V is TRBV4-1, with D possibly matching TRBD1 (5 bases). V lost 5 bases and J 3 bases, leaving 32 bases between the germline ends. The CDR3 length is 20 residues. Germline V CDR1 and CDR2: MGHRA, YSYEKL. CDR3 nucleotide sequence: TGCGCCAGCAGCTGCAGAACAGGTAGGTCCCCGTGGACAACGAACTACGAGCAGTACTTC. This gives the protein CASSCRTGRSPWTTNYEQYF.

The chain has TRBV9 and TRBJ2-7; tentatively, D is TRBD1 (5 bases). V lost 2 bases, J lost 3 bases, and 9 bases lay in between. This CDR3 region has 13 residues. Germline V gives CDR1 SGDLS, CDR2 YYNGEE. The CDR3 coding sequence is TGTGCCAGCAGCGTGGACCAGGGCTACGAGCAGTACTTC. It is translated as CASSVDQGYEQYF. The variable domain in full, completed from reference TRBV9 and TRBJ2-7, reads DSGVTQTPKHLITATGQRVTLRCSPRSGDLSVYWYQQSLDQGLQFLIQYYNGEERAKGNILERFSAQQFPDLHSELNLSSLELGDSALYFCASSVDQGYEQYFGPGTRLTVT.